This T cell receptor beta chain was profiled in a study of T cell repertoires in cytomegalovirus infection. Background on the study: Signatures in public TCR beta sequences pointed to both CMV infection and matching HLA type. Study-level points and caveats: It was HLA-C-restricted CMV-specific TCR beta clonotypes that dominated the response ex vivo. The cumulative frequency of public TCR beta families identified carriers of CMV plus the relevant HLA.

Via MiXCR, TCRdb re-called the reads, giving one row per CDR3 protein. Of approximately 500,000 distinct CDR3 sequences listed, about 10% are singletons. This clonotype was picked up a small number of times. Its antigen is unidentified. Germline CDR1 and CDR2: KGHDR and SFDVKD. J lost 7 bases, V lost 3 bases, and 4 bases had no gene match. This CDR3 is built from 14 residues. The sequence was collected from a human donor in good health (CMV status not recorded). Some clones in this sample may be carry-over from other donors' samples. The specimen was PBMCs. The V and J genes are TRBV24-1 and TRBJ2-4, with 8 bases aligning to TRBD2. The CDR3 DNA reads TGTGCCACCAGTGATCCCGGCGGGGGGAACATTCAGTACTTC. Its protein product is CATSDPGGGNIQYF.